These 22 T cell receptor beta chains originate from one sample sequenced in a study of post-analysis software for immune sequencing data. Findings and caveats of the study: Four or five TRBV segments (TRBV5-6, TRBV5-1 and TRBV20-1 among them) occurred more frequently in patients than in controls.

Prepared libraries of TCR beta cDNA carried unique molecular identifiers. One entry per CDR3 protein results from TCRdb running MiXCR on the PCR reads. Seen here are 400,000 to 500,000 distinct CDR3 sequences, 30% to 45% observed once, and the top ten hold under 9%. Antigen specificity for these receptors is unknown. Sequencing was done on a sample of blood. These receptors were collected from a girl aged 2 to 9 with multiple sclerosis.

This sequence joins TRBV5-1 and TRBJ2-2; TRBD1 is a possible D gene (5 bases). This CDR3 has 17 amino acids. Germline CDR1 SGHRS, CDR2 YFSETQ. V dropped 4 bases and J dropped 0 bases, with 16 bases sitting between them. Here the CDR3 reads CASSPRPRVPNTGELFF. CDR3 nucleotide sequence: TGCGCCAGCAGCCCTCGGCCCAGGGTGCCGAACACCGGGGAGCTGTTTTTT.

The CDR3: CASSLGQYDEQFF. CDR3 nucleotides: TGTGCCAGCAGCTTGGGACAGTACGATGAGCAGTTCTTC. This sequence joins TRBV7-8 and TRBJ2-1; 7 nucleotides match TRBD1. This CDR3 contains 13 residues. CDR1 SGHVS and CDR2 FQNEAQ come from the germline V gene. J was trimmed by 8 bases and V by 3 bases; bases with no gene match: 4. The variable domain in full, completed from reference TRBV7-8 and TRBJ2-1, reads GAGVSQSPRYKVAKRGQDVALRCDPISGHVSLFWYQQALGQGPEFLTYFQNEAQLDKSGLPSDRFFAERPEGSVSTLKIQRTQQEDSAVYLCASSLGQYDEQFFGPGTRLTVL.

The CDR3 is CASTQRDNSPLHF. Here the CDR3 DNA reads TGTGCCAGCACCCAGCGGGATAATTCACCCCTCCACTTT. This sequence joins TRBV28 and TRBJ1-6; D not certain. There are 13 residues in the CDR3. Per germline, CDR1 MDHEN and CDR2 SYDVKM. V shed 7 bases and J shed 5 bases, with 9 bases lying between them.

This clonotype has a handful of counts. This chain connects TRBV3-1 to TRBJ2-1; TRBD1 matches 8 bases. Losses at the gene ends were 3 bases for V and 7 bases for J; bases not matched to a gene: 8. Per the germline V gene, CDR1 is LGHDT and CDR2 is YNNKEL (reference sequence). This CDR3 region has 15 residues. The chain's CDR3 is CASSQTRTGRNEQFF. Here the CDR3 DNA reads TGTGCCAGCAGCCAGACGAGGACAGGGAGGAATGAGCAGTTCTTC.

The chain couples TRBV14 to TRBJ2-1; tentative D call: TRBD1 (6 bases). CDR1 and CDR2 (germline): SGHDN, FVKESK. V lost 1 base to trimming and J lost 8 bases, with 15 bases between them. CDR3 length equals 15 residues. As DNA, the CDR3 is TGTGCCAGCAGCCAAGTAGTCAGGGGCGGACATGAGCAGTTCTTC. This sequence encodes CASSQVVRGGHEQFF.

This clonotype was seen a few times. The V call is TRBV18, the J call TRBJ2-7; the D is unclear. This CDR3 spans 14 amino acids. Germline V gene data show CDR1 as KGHSH and CDR2 as LQKENI. V was cut by 3 bases and J by 0 bases, with 9 bases left in between. The CDR3 DNA follows: TGTGCCAGCTCACCTCCGTCCCCCTCCTACGAGCAGTACTTC. Protein sequence: CASSPPSPSYEQYF.

This clonotype was seen at least ten times. The chain couples TRBV7-9 to TRBJ2-5, with D possibly being TRBD1 (6 bases). From germline, CDR1 is SEHNR and CDR2 FQNEAQ (reference sequence). Trimming took 5 bases from V and 6 from J, leaving 13 bases between them. The CDR3 sequence is 13 residues long. This CDR3 reads CASSRTVLKTQYF. The CDR3 bases are TGTGCCAGCAGCCGGACAGTTTTAAAGACCCAGTACTTC.

The genes are TRBV20-1 and TRBJ1-5, with a weak D call TRBD1 (6 bases). Looked up from germline, CDR1 is DFQATT and CDR2 is SNEGSKA (reference sequence). The V gene lost 3 bases and the J gene lost 4 bases, with 13 bases spanning the gap. This CDR3 is built from 14 residues. The CDR3 loop reads CSARGLQGNQPQHF. The CDR3 region has the DNA TGCAGTGCTAGGGGACTACAGGGTAATCAGCCCCAGCATTTT.

This clonotype was counted only a few times. The V and J genes are TRBV2 and TRBJ1-1; D is uncertain. Germline CDR1 and CDR2: SNHLY and FYNNEI. The V end was cut by 6 bases, the J end by 4 bases, with 6 bases between. The CDR3 contains 11 residues. CDR3 loop: CASRRATEAFF. The DNA for the CDR3 is TGTGCCAGCAGGAGAGCCACTGAAGCTTTCTTT.

The rearrangement links TRBV12-3 or TRBV12-4 to TRBJ2-7; weak D call: TRBD1 (6 bases). Between the trimmed V and J ends, which lost 5 bases and 3 bases, there was a span of 14 bases. The CDR3 totals 14 residues. In DNA form, the CDR3 reads TGTGCCAGCAGTCCCACAGGGTCCCACTACGAGCAGTACTTC. Translated: CASSPTGSHYEQYF.

V gene TRBV5-1 combines with J gene TRBJ1-2, with 7 nucleotides matching TRBD1. Germline V CDR1 and CDR2: SGHRS, YFSETQ. Trimming removed 0 bases from V and 2 bases from J; junction bases left unmatched: 1. The CDR3 extends over 14 amino acids. CDR3 region: CASSLEGQNYGYTF. The CDR3 DNA reads as TGCGCCAGCAGCTTGGAGGGACAGAACTATGGCTACACCTTC.

DNA for the CDR3: TGCGCCAGCAGCCGTGGGACAGGGGCGGGCCGAACCGGGGAGCTGTTTTTT. This translates into CASSRGTGAGRTGELFF. V and J are TRBV4-1 and TRBJ2-2, with TRBD1 identical over 10 bases. The CDR3 totals 17 residues. Germline assignment: CDR1 MGHRA and CDR2 YSYEKL. With 4 bases clipped from V and 5 bases from J, the junction kept 10 bases outside the gene matches.

This chain joins TRBV3-1 and TRBJ1-5; D unclear. The CDR3 length is 12 residues. The V and J ends lost 3 bases and 6 bases respectively, with 6 bases between them. The germline V gene encodes CDR1 LGHDT and CDR2 YNNKEL (reference sequence). This CDR3 is CASSQWGQPQHF. CDR3 in DNA: TGTGCCAGCAGCCAGTGGGGTCAGCCCCAGCATTTT.

This clonotype came up a few times. The CDR3 loop is CSARSSGPATGQYF. The CDR3 DNA is TGCAGTGCTAGATCCAGCGGACCCGCTACGGGGCAGTACTTC. This rearrangement joins TRBV20-1 to TRBJ2-5; TRBD2 might be the D (5 bases). Trimming left V 2 bases short and J 11 bases short, with 21 bases between. The CDR3 runs to 14 residues. CDR1 and CDR2 from the germline V gene are DFQATT and SNEGSKA (reference sequence).

The chain has TRBV10-3 and TRBJ1-1; D remains unclear. The CDR3 has 12 amino acids. Looked up from germline, CDR1 is ENHRY and CDR2 is SYGVKD. V lost 4 bases and J 1 base, leaving 4 bases between the germline ends. The CDR3: CAISGGNTEAFF. CDR3 in DNA: TGTGCCATCAGTGGCGGGAACACTGAAGCTTTCTTT.

The chain joins TRBV6-4 to TRBJ2-3, with 8 nucleotides matching TRBD2. J was trimmed by 4 bases and V by 5 bases; bases with no gene match: 8. This CDR3 is built from 15 residues. Germline loops: CDR1 MRHNA, CDR2 SNTAGT. DNA of the CDR3: TGTGCCAGCAGTTTGACTAGCGAGGGGTCAGATACGCAGTATTTT. Translating it yields CASSLTSEGSDTQYF.

The sample holds a few counts of this clonotype. The chain carries TRBV28 and TRBJ2-7; 7 bases are a match to TRBD2. V trimming: 2 bases; J trimming: 6 bases; junction bases outside the gene matches: 7. CDR1 and CDR2 (germline): MDHEN, SYDVKM. This CDR3 has 14 residues. The CDR3 reads CASSLGRETFEQYF. As DNA, the CDR3 is TGTGCCAGCAGTTTAGGGAGGGAAACCTTCGAGCAGTACTTC. The variable domain in full, with the rest retrieved from reference TRBV28 and TRBJ2-7, is DVKVTQSSRYLVKRTGEKVFLECVQDMDHENMFWYRQDPGLGLRLIYFSYDVKMKEKGDIPEGYSVSREKKERFSLILESASTNQTSMYLCASSLGRETFEQYFGPGTRLTVT.

The sample holds one count of this clonotype. The J gene is TRBJ2-5, the V gene TRBV5-1; D is uncertain. CDR1 and CDR2 from the germline V gene are SGHRS and YFSETQ. V lost 5 bases and J lost 4, with 12 bases in between. The CDR3 consists of 13 residues. The CDR3 DNA reads as TGCGCCAGCAGAAGGTCGCCAGGAGAGACCCAGTACTTC. This translates into CASRRSPGETQYF.

The gene calls are TRBV20-1 and TRBJ2-1; 10 nucleotides agree with TRBD1. Trimming took 6 bases from V and 1 from J; bases not matched to a gene: 3. The V gene's germline CDR1 is DFQATT and CDR2 SNEGSKA (reference sequence). The CDR3 spans 14 residues. The CDR3 sequence is CSARTGGSYNEQFF. CDR3 DNA sequence: TGCAGTGCAAGGACAGGGGGTTCCTACAATGAGCAGTTCTTC.

The gene calls are TRBV7-6 and TRBJ2-3, with 7 bases identical to TRBD2. J lost 4 bases, V lost 2 bases, and 6 bases had no gene match. CDR1 is SGHVS, CDR2 FNYEAQ, per germline. This CDR3 is built from 15 residues. CDR3 sequence: CASSLTTSVADTQYF. The CDR3 DNA sequence: TGTGCCAGCAGCTTAACAACTAGCGTTGCAGATACGCAGTATTTT.

The sample holds a few counts of this clonotype. The chain combines TRBV20-1 with TRBJ2-1, with TRBD2 identical over 8 bases. CDR1 is DFQATT, CDR2 SNEGSKA, per germline (reference sequence). The length of the CDR3 is 16 residues. Germline trimming cut 3 bases from V and 7 bases from J; bases unmatched to any gene: 14. For the CDR3, the DNA is TGCAGTGCTAGGCCGTTCACTAGCGGAGGCTCTAATGAGCAGTTCTTC. Protein: CSARPFTSGGSNEQFF.

This chain connects TRBV29-1 to TRBJ2-5; 7 nucleotides agree with TRBD2. Germline loops: CDR1 SQVTM, CDR2 ANQGSEA. This CDR3 comprises 13 residues. Losses at the gene ends were 6 bases for V and 5 bases for J; bases not matched to a gene: 9. CDR3 region: CSVRTRLVETQYF. In DNA, the CDR3 is TGCAGCGTCAGGACTAGGTTGGTCGAGACCCAGTACTTC.